Sequencing of this T cell receptor (beta chain) was carried out in a study of metastatic and nonmetastatic thyroid tumors. Study-wide context: Patients with malignant and benign thyroid disease provided blood and tumor or nodule tissue, whose repertoires were compared.

Points from the study as a whole: Malignant thyroid tumors reportedly had TCR beta diversity that was significantly higher than in benign nodules, in blood and tumor.

Many counts were recorded for this clone. Its antigen is not known. The authors' processing: Construction of a distant-metastasis classifier for papillary thyroid cancer relied on CDR3 differences across clinicopathological groups. MiXCR re-clonotyped the PCR reads for TCRdb. The authors' filters were not applied to this entry. The top ten hold approximately 4.9% of the sample, which has around 25,000 clones, under 15% seen once. Among the patients, none had received any treatment before thyroid surgery. The CDR3 loop spans 15 amino acids. V was clipped by 8 bases and J by 3 bases, with 23 bases between them. CDR1 GTSNPN and CDR2 SVGIG come from the germline V gene (reference sequence).

The chain uses TRBV30 and TRBJ2-7; D might be TRBD1 (6 bases). The sample comprised blood. This TCR derives from a female donor with papillary thyroid cancer or a benign thyroid nodule (not recorded which). Some clones in this sample may be carry-over from other donors' samples. The CDR3 region has the DNA TGTGCCCTGGGGACAAGTGAAGGTCTAAACTACGAGCAGTACTTC. As protein: CALGTSEGLNYEQYF. Supplemented by reference TRBV30 and TRBJ2-7, the full variable domain reads SQTIHQWPATLVQPVGSPLSLECTVEGTSNPNLYWYRQAAGRGLQLLFYSVGIGQISSEVPQNLSASRPQDRQFILSSKKLLLSDSGFYLCALGTSEGLNYEQYFGPGTRLTVT.